The rows below give T cell receptor beta chains drawn from one sample of a study of blood T cells in healthy people across ages. TCRdb reanalysed the 5' RACE reads using MiXCR and keeps one entry per CDR3 protein. The sample carries approximately 880,000 distinct CDR3 sequences, around 46% recorded once. The source material was blood. The receptors here all came from a man aged 25-45 years in good health. Each CDR3 is given with its conserved first and last residue. A D gene is named only where the DNA matches it firmly. Rows may omit the clone size; those that give it use once, few, many or a size class.

clone size,V gene,J gene,D gene,CDR3 DNA,CDR3 protein
once,TRBV4-3,TRBJ2-7,NA,TGCGCCAGCAGCCGCCGCCGGCCCGACGAGCAGTACTTC,CASSRRRPDEQYF
many,TRBV12-3/TRBV12-4,TRBJ1-4,NA,TGTGCCAGCAGTTTTAACGGTGAAAAACTGTTTTTT,CASSFNGEKLFF
NA,TRBV29-1,TRBJ2-7,NA,TGCAGCGTTGTGAAACGGGGACACTACGAGCAGTACTTC,CSVVKRGHYEQYF
many,TRBV3-1,TRBJ2-4,NA,TGTGCCAGCAGCCAAGCGAGAAACATTCAGTACTTC,CASSQARNIQYF
NA,TRBV29-1,TRBJ1-1,TRBD1,TGCAGCGTCCTGACAGGGGGCTCTACTGAAGCTTTCTTT,CSVLTGGSTEAFF
NA,TRBV7-9,TRBJ2-5,TRBD2,TGTGCCAGCAGCTCCGCGACTAGCTTGTTTGGGGAGACCCAGTACTTC,CASSSATSLFGETQYF
NA,TRBV30,TRBJ2-7,TRBD1,TGTGCCTGGAGTGTTTCAGGGGGCTACGAGCAGTACTTC,CAWSVSGGYEQYF
NA,TRBV27,TRBJ1-1,TRBD1,TGTGCCAGCAGTCCGGGGACAGACACTGAAGCTTTCTTT,CASSPGTDTEAFF
few,TRBV10-3,TRBJ2-1,TRBD2,TGTGCCATCAGGACGGGGACTAGCGGGGGCAATGAGCAGTTCTTC,CAIRTGTSGGNEQFF
NA,TRBV27,TRBJ1-2,NA,TGTGCCAGCAGTCTTGGACAGAAATATGACTACACCTTC,CASSLGQKYDYTF
few,TRBV27,TRBJ2-3,NA,TGTGCCAGCAGTATAGCGGCGCGAGAGACAGGGATTATAGATACGCAGTATTTT,CASSIAARETGIIDTQYF